Here is one T cell receptor (beta chain) with its context. Its target is unknown. The CDR3 has 16 amino acids. Germline V gene data show CDR1 as GTSNPN and CDR2 as SVGIG (reference sequence). Unmatched junction bases numbered 9, after V lost 0 bases and J lost 5 bases. This record belongs to a study of beta chain features in type 1 diabetes. Study-level points and caveats: Junctions at VDJ sites from type 1 diabetes patients had fewer insertions and more deletions.

cDNA synthesis used the whole RNA isolate, giving expressed TCRB sequences. Generated by immunoSEQ multiplex PCR, the TCRdb table keeps only in-frame clones and is missing some. The data show 350,000 to 450,000 clones, approximately 15% seen once. The sequenced sample was naive CD4+ T cells from blood. The chain joins TRBV30 to TRBJ2-5; 10 nucleotides line up with TRBD2. The sequence was collected from a man between 25 and 39 years old in good health. CDR3 residues: CAWSVPSGRAGETQYF. In DNA, the CDR3 is TGTGCCTGGAGTGTACCGAGCGGGAGGGCCGGGGAGACCCAGTACTTC.